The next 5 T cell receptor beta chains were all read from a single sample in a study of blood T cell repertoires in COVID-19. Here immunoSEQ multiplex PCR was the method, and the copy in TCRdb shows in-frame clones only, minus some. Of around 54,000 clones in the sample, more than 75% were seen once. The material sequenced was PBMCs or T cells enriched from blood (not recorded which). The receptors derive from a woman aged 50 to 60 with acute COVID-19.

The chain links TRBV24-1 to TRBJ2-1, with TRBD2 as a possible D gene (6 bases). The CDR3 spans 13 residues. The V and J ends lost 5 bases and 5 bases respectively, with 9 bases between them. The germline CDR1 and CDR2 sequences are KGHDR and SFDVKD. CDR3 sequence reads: CATSGDSDNEQFF. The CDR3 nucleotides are TGTGCCACCAGTGGGGACTCAGACAATGAGCAGTTCTTC.

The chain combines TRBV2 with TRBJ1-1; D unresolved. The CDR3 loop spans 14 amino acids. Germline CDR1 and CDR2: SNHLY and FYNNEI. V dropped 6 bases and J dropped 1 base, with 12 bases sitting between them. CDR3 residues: CASRRRVGNTEAFF. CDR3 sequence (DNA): TGTGCCAGCAGGAGACGGGTCGGGAACACTGAAGCTTTCTTT.

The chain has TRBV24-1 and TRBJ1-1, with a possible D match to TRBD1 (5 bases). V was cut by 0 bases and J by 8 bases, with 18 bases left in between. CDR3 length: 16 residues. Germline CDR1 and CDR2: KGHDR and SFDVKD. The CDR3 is CATSDLLRGRPLEAFF. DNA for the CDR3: TGTGCCACCAGTGATTTGCTAAGGGGTAGGCCTCTAGAAGCTTTCTTT.

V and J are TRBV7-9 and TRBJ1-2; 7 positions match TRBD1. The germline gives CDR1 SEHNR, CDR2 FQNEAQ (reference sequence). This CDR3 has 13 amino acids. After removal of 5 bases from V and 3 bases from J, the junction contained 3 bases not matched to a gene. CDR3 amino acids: CASSQQGHYGYTF. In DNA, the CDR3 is TGTGCCAGCAGCCAACAGGGGCACTATGGCTACACCTTC.

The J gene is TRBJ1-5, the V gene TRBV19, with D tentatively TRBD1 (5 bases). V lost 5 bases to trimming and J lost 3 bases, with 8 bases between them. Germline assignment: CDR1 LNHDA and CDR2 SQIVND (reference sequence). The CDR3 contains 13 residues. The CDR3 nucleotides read TGTGCCAGTAGTCGACAGCCCAATCAGCCCCAGCATTTT. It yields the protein CASSRQPNQPQHF.